This T cell receptor beta chain was sequenced during a study of blood T cell repertoires in COVID-19. Study in general: Samples of COVID-19 (acute and convalescent) were obtained from the United States, Italy and Spain. PBMCs, B-cell-depleted T cells, or T cells were the source of the cDNA or gDNA that made up the material.

The CDR3 has 12 amino acids. The V end lost 3 bases, the J end lost 6 bases, and 7 bases lay between the germline ends. The germline V gene encodes CDR1 MGHRA and CDR2 YSYEKL. Authors' data handling: Estimation of nucleated cell counts was performed using reference gene primer amplification. Here immunoSEQ multiplex PCR was the method, and the copy in TCRdb shows in-frame clones only, minus some. V and J calls and clone size follow that table, whereas D and trimming were derived from the DNA. This sample yields 150,000 to 160,000 clones, of which roughly nine tenths are seen a single time; roughly 14% belongs to the top ten.

Sequencing was carried out using peripheral blood. This receptor was taken from a woman between 40 and 50 years old with acute or convalescent COVID-19. The rearrangement joins TRBV4-1 to TRBJ2-3, with TRBD2 as a possible D gene (6 bases). The CDR3 loop is CASSHGGDTQYF. The CDR3 DNA reads TGCGCCAGCAGCCATGGGGGGGATACGCAGTATTTT.